This T cell receptor beta chain comes out of a study of T cell responses to AZD1222 COVID-19 vaccine. Study conclusions and caveats: Spike-specific TCR breadth and depth grew following two AZD1222 doses. Across spike, vaccine-associated CD4 TCRs were found, dominant at 160-218 and 743-854.

Some second doses came at about 4 weeks and others at about 12 weeks; these were pooled. Only in-frame clones appear in the TCRdb table, and some are missing; sequencing was by immunoSEQ multiplex PCR. The data contain around 150,000 clones, 90% of them seen just once; the ten biggest clones take up more than 3%. The germline V gene has CDR1 LNHNV and CDR2 YYDKDF (reference sequence). The length of the CDR3 is 16 residues. Unmatched junction bases numbered 9, after V lost 5 bases and J lost 3 bases. Worth noting for this clone: The antigen is unknown.

Specimen: peripheral blood, collected 28 days after the second AZD1222 dose. The chain employs TRBV15 and TRBJ2-1; TRBD2 matches at 8 bases. The clonotype comes from an adult who received the AZD1222 COVID-19 vaccine. Written as DNA, the CDR3 is TGTGCCACCAGCCACACTGCAGCGGGAGTCTACAATGAGCAGTTCTTC. As protein: CATSHTAAGVYNEQFF.